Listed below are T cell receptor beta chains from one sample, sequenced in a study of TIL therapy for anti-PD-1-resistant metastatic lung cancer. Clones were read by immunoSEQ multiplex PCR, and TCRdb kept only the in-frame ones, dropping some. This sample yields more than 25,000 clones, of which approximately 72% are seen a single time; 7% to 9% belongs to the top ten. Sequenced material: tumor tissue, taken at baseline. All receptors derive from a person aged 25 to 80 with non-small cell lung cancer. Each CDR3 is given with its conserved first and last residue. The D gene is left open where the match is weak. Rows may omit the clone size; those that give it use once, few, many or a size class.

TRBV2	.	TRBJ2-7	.	TGTGCCAACGCAAGATACTCCTACGAGCAGTACTTC	CANARYSYEQYF
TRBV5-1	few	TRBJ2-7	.	TGCGCCAGCAGCTTGACAACGGGCAACGAGCAGTACTTC	CASSLTTGNEQYF
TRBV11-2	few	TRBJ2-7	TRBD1	TGTGCCAGCAGCTTTTCCCTGACAGGGGCCTACGAGCAGTACTTC	CASSFSLTGAYEQYF
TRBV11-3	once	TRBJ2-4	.	TGTGCCAGCAGCCCCCCCGGTCTAGCCAAAAACATTCAGTACTTC	CASSPPGLAKNIQYF
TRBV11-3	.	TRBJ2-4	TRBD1	TGTGCCAGCAGTCGACAGGGGGCGGGTGAATACATTCAGTACTTC	CASSRQGAGEYIQYF
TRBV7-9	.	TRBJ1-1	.	TGTGCCAGCAGCTTAGGAACCGGCCAATACCAAAGAGCTGAAGCTTTCTTT	CASSLGTGQYQRAEAFF
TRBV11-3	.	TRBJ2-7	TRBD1	TGTGCCAGCAGCCACCGGGACAGCCTTGGGTCCTACGAGCAGTACTTC	CASSHRDSLGSYEQYF
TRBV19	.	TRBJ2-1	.	TGTGCCAGTAGTTGGAAGGGGACCCCCTACAATGAGCAGTTCTTC	CASSWKGTPYNEQFF
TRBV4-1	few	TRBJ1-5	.	TGCGCCAGCAGCCAAGGTTCGTCTCCGGCAGGGCAGCATCAGCCCCAGCATTTT	CASSQGSSPAGQHQPQHF
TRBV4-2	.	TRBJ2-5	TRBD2	TGTGCCAGCAGAACCCACTCGGGTCTAGCGGGGGGGGAGACCCAGTACTTC	CASRTHSGLAGGETQYF
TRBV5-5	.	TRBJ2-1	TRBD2	TGTGCCAGCAGCTTGGCCGGGGGGGTCTACAATGAGCAGTTCTTC	CASSLAGGVYNEQFF
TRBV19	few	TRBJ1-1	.	TGTGCCAGTATGGGTCTGCAGGAATTAGCTTTCTTT	CASMGLQELAFF
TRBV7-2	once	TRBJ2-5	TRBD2	TGTGCCAGCAGCCTCGGACTAGCGGGGGTGGAGACCCAGTACTTC	CASSLGLAGVETQYF
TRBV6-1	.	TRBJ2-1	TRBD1	TGTGCCAGCAGCAGCCCGGGACAGGGTTACAATGAGCAGTTCTTC	CASSSPGQGYNEQFF
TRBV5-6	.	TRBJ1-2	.	TGTGCCAGCAGCTTGGTAGGGAACTATGGCTACACCTTC	CASSLVGNYGYTF
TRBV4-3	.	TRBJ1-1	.	TGCGCCAGCAGCCAAGAATTGGGGGCTCCAAACACTGAAGCTTTCTTT	CASSQELGAPNTEAFF
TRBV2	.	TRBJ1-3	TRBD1	TGTGCCAGCAGCGTACAGGGGGCCGGAAACACCATATATTTT	CASSVQGAGNTIYF
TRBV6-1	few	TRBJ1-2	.	TGTGCCAGCAGCCCTACAGGGAACTATGGCTACACCTTC	CASSPTGNYGYTF
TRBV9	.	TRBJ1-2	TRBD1	TGTGCCAGCAGCTCGACAGGGAACGGGCCCTATGGCTACACCTTC	CASSSTGNGPYGYTF
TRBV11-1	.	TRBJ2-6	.	TGTGCCAGCAGCATATCCCCGACAGGCCCCTACTCTGGGGCCAACGTCCTGACTTTC	CASSISPTGPYSGANVLTF
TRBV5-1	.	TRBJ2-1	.	TGCGCCAGCAGCACAACCGACAGCATGTACAATGAGCAGTTCTTC	CASSTTDSMYNEQFF
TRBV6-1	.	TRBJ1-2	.	TGTGCCACTGCGGGTCCTAGGGGCTACACCTTC	CATAGPRGYTF
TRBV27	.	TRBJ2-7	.	TGTGCCAGCAGTACAGGGACGGCTGTCGAGCAGTACTTC	CASSTGTAVEQYF
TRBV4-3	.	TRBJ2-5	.	TGCGCCAGCAGCCAAGATTTCTCCGGGGGATCTTGGGAGACCCAGTACTTC	CASSQDFSGGSWETQYF
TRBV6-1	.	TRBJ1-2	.	TGTGCCAGCAGCCTCGTGGAGGACTATGGCTACACCTTC	CASSLVEDYGYTF
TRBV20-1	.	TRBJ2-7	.	TGCAGTGCCCTGGACTACGAGCAGTACTTC	CSALDYEQYF
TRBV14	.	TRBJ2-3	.	TGTGCCAGCAGCCAAGTTACGGATACGCAGTATTTT	CASSQVTDTQYF
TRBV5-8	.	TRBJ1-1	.	TGTGCCAGCAGATCATGGTCAGGTGAAGCTTTCTTT	CASRSWSGEAFF
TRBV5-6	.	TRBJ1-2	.	TGTGCCAGCAGCCCGCTCGCGGGCAGGGGTAACTATGGCTACACCTTC	CASSPLAGRGNYGYTF
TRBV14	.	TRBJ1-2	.	TGTGCCAGCAGCCAAGATCGACATTTCTATGGCTACACCTTC	CASSQDRHFYGYTF
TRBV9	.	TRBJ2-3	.	TGTGCCAGCAGCTGGGGCGGGGGCCGCACAGATACGCAGTATTTT	CASSWGGGRTDTQYF
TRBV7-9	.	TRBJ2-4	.	TGTGCCAGCAGCCCCGTGGTGGGGGGGCCGTTAGCCAAAAACATTCAGTACTTC	CASSPVVGGPLAKNIQYF
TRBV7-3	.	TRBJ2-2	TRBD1	TGTGCCAGCAGACAGGGGGCGAACACCGGGGAGCTGTTTTTT	CASRQGANTGELFF
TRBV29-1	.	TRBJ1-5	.	TGCAGCGTCCTTGGCCGGGACGGTCAGCCCCAGCATTTT	CSVLGRDGQPQHF
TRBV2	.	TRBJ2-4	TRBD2	TGTGCCAGCAGAGCTACTAGCGGGGTGTCGGACATTCAGTACTTC	CASRATSGVSDIQYF
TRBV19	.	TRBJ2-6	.	TGTGCCAGTCACGGACAGTTCTCTGGGGCCAACGTCCTGACTTTC	CASHGQFSGANVLTF
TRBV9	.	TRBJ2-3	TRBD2	TGTGCCAGCAGCCGAGATCCTCTTTCCGGGACTAAGACAGATACGCAGTATTTT	CASSRDPLSGTKTDTQYF
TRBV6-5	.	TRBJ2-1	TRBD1	TGTGCCAGCAGTTACTTAGACAGGGGCGGTGAGCAGTTCTTC	CASSYLDRGGEQFF
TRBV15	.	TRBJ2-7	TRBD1	TGTGCCACCAGCAGAGACCCGGGACAGGCTACCCTCGAGCAGTACTTC	CATSRDPGQATLEQYF
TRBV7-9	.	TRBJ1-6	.	TGTGCCAGCAGCCCAAAGGGGGGAATGGATTCACCCCTCCACTTT	CASSPKGGMDSPLHF
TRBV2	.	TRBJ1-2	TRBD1	TGTGCCAGCAGTGCCCCGACAGGGCCTAACCTCCTATATGGCTACACCTTC	CASSAPTGPNLLYGYTF
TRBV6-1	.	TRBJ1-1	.	TGTGCCAGTGTCCATGGGGGGGAAGCTTTCTTT	CASVHGGEAFF
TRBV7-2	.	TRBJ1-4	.	TGTGCCAGCAGCTCCATGGCGGCGGGGACTAATGAAAAACTGTTTTTT	CASSSMAAGTNEKLFF
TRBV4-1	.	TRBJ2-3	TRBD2	TGCGCCAGCAGCCAAGCGGTAGCGGGGGCCACAGATACGCAGTATTTT	CASSQAVAGATDTQYF
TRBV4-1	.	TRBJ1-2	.	TGCGCCAGCAGCCCGACTGGGGGGGCAGTTAGGTATGGCTACACCTTC	CASSPTGGAVRYGYTF
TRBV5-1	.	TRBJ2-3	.	TGCGCCAGTCTGCGGGATGATACGCAGTATTTT	CASLRDDTQYF